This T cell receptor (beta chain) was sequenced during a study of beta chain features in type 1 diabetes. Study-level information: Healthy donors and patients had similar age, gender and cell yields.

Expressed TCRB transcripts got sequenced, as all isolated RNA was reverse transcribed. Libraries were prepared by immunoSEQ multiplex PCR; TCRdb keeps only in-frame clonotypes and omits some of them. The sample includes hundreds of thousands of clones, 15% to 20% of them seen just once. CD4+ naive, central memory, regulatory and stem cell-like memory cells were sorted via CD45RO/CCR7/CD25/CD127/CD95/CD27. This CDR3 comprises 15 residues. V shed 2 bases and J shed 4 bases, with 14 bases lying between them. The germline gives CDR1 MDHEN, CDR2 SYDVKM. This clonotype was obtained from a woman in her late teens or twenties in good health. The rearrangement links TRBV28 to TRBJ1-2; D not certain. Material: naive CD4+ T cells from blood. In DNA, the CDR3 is TGTGCCAGCAGTTTAGCGCAGGTGCTATTCTATGGCTACACCTTC. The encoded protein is CASSLAQVLFYGYTF.